These 28 T cell receptor beta chains were all obtained from the same sample, sequenced in a study of radiotherapy plus CTLA-4 blockade in lung cancer. Profiled with immunoSEQ multiplex PCR; TCRdb holds only in-frame clones, not every one. The sample shows 83,000 or so clones, roughly 80% of them seen only once. Specimen: peripheral blood, collected from a patient treated with radiotherapy plus ipilimumab. These receptors were obtained from a human donor with non-small cell lung cancer who had stable disease on radiotherapy plus ipilimumab.

This sequence joins TRBV5-4 and TRBJ2-5; TRBD1 aligns across 7 bases. V trimming: 2 bases; J trimming: 3 bases; junction bases outside the gene matches: 4. This CDR3 has 14 amino acids. Looked up from germline, CDR1 is SGHNT and CDR2 is YYREEE (reference sequence). CDR3 in amino acids: CASSFGQDEETQYF. The CDR3 DNA sequence: TGTGCCAGCAGCTTCGGACAGGACGAAGAGACCCAGTACTTC.

The genes are TRBV11-1 and TRBJ2-7; perhaps TRBD1 as D (6 bases). The V gene lost 4 bases and the J gene lost 1 base, with 11 bases spanning the gap. Germline V lookup: CDR1 SGHAT, CDR2 FQDESV (reference sequence). The CDR3 is 14 amino acids. As DNA, the CDR3 is TGTGCCAGCAGCTCGCAACAGGGATCCTACGAGCAGTACTTC. Translated, it gives CASSSQQGSYEQYF.

This clone was recorded a few times. The V gene is TRBV6-1, the J gene TRBJ1-6; D remains unclear. This CDR3 has 14 amino acids. V lost 8 bases to trimming and J lost 5 bases, with 13 bases between them. CDR1 and CDR2 from the germline V gene are MNHNS and SASEGT. The CDR3 loop reads CASSTGSDNSPLHF. CDR3 nucleotide sequence: TGTGCCAGCTCGACGGGGAGCGATAATTCACCCCTCCACTTT.

The chain has TRBV11-2 and TRBJ1-2, with D perhaps TRBD1 (5 bases). Germline V gene sequence: CDR1 SGHAT, CDR2 FQNNGV. Trimming stripped 5 bases from V and 4 bases from J, with 14 bases between. The CDR3 runs to 14 residues. The CDR3 spells CASSPRDLRYGYTF. In nucleotides, the CDR3 is TGTGCCAGCAGCCCACGGGACCTTCGCTATGGCTACACCTTC.

In its sample, this clone was seen once. The chain combines TRBV7-2 with TRBJ1-1; D not resolved. The ends were cut back, 1 base at V and 5 bases at J, with 17 bases in the middle. The CDR3 consists of 16 residues. Germline CDR1 is SGHTA and CDR2 is FQGNSA. The DNA of the CDR3 is TGTGCCAGCAGCTTAGATAATCGGTGGGGAGGGACTGAAGCTTTCTTT. Its protein is CASSLDNRWGGTEAFF. Variable domain in full (rest from reference TRBV7-2 and TRBJ1-1): GAGVSQSPSNKVTEKGKDVELRCDPISGHTALYWYRQSLGQGLEFLIYFQGNSAPDKSGLPSDRFSAERTGGSVSTLTIQRTQQEDSAVYLCASSLDNRWGGTEAFFGQGTRLTVV.

This clone was recorded a few times. At the DNA level, this CDR3 is encoded by other sequences in the same sample as well. The chain recombines TRBV7-2 with TRBJ1-3; D uncertain. This CDR3 is built from 16 residues. Trimming stripped 0 bases from V and 0 bases from J, with 9 bases between. Per the germline V gene, CDR1 is SGHTA and CDR2 is FQGNSA. The CDR3 sequence: CASSLAVRSSGNTIYF. The CDR3 DNA follows: TGTGCCAGCAGCTTAGCTGTCCGCAGCTCTGGAAACACCATATATTTT.

The J gene is TRBJ2-7, the V gene TRBV30, with D possibly matching TRBD1 (5 bases). This CDR3 is 14 amino acids long. V lost 0 bases and J 5 bases, leaving 14 bases between the germline ends. Germline V gives CDR1 GTSNPN, CDR2 SVGIG (reference sequence). CDR3 amino acids: CAWSVRQGLHEQYF. In DNA form, the CDR3 reads TGTGCCTGGAGTGTAAGGCAGGGTTTACACGAGCAGTACTTC.

The sample holds one count of this clone. The J gene is TRBJ1-4, the V gene TRBV27, with D tentatively TRBD1 (5 bases). Germline-derived CDR1 and CDR2 are MNHEY and SMNVEV (reference sequence). The CDR3 runs 15 residues. The V end was cut by 3 bases, the J end by 0 bases, with 8 bases between. Written as DNA, the CDR3 is TGTGCCAGCAGTTTCGGGGCAACAACTAATGAAAAACTGTTTTTT. It specifies CASSFGATTNEKLFF. Drawing the rest from reference TRBV27 and TRBJ1-4, the complete variable domain is EAQVTQNPRYLITVTGKKLTVTCSQNMNHEYMSWYRQDPGLGLRQIYYSMNVEVTDKGDVPEGYKVSRKEKRNFPLILESPSPNQTSLYFCASSFGATTNEKLFFGSGTQLSVL.

The V call is TRBV30, the J call TRBJ1-6, with D maybe TRBD1 (6 bases). Germline CDR1 is GTSNPN and CDR2 is SVGIG (reference sequence). V shed 2 bases and J shed 0 bases, with 17 bases lying between them. This CDR3 is 18 amino acids long. The CDR3 here is CAWSIGRGGSSYNSPLHF. CDR3 DNA sequence: TGTGCCTGGAGTATAGGCAGGGGAGGGAGCTCCTATAATTCACCCCTCCACTTT.

The CDR3: CAGTGVNSHGYTF. DNA for the CDR3: TGTGCGGGGACAGGGGTTAATAGCCATGGCTACACCTTC. J is TRBJ1-2 and V is TRBV28; 10 bases fit TRBD1. Germline V gives CDR1 MDHEN, CDR2 SYDVKM. The CDR3 has 13 residues.

This clone was counted only a few times. V is TRBV4-1 and J is TRBJ1-3; 7 nucleotides line up with TRBD1. V lost 2 bases to trimming and J lost 0 bases; unmatched junction nucleotides: 7. This CDR3 contains 17 residues. CDR1 is MGHRA, CDR2 YSYEKL, per germline. CDR3 nucleotide sequence: TGCGCCAGCAGCCAACTCCCGGGACAGAGCTCTGGAAACACCATATATTTT. Translated, it gives CASSQLPGQSSGNTIYF.

The chain is built from TRBV4-2 and TRBJ2-1; 12 nucleotides match TRBD2. V shed 0 bases, J shed 6 bases, and the junction held 9 bases outside the gene matches. Germline assignment: CDR1 LGHNA and CDR2 YNFKEQ. The CDR3 is 18 amino acids. CDR3 bases: TGTGCCAGCAGCCAAGATTGGGCTAGCGGGGGGGCCGGCAATGAGCAGTTCTTC. Translation gives CASSQDWASGGAGNEQFF.

V and J are TRBV5-1 and TRBJ1-1, with TRBD1 matching over 7 bases. The CDR3 is 12 amino acids. Losses at the gene ends were 7 bases for V and 6 bases for J; bases not matched to a gene: 6. The germline V gene has CDR1 SGHRS and CDR2 YFSETQ. This chain's CDR3 is CASYDRVAEAFF. CDR3 bases: TGCGCCAGCTACGACAGGGTCGCTGAAGCTTTCTTT.

The genes are TRBV4-1 and TRBJ2-5; 9 nucleotides line up with TRBD2. The J call may be mistaken, given a closer DNA end match to TRBJ2-7. This CDR3 comprises 18 residues. Per germline, CDR1 MGHRA and CDR2 YSYEKL. The CDR3 DNA follows: TGCGCCAGCAGCCAAGAGATGCTAGCGGGATTGAAGAACTACGAGCAGTACTTC. Translation gives CASSQEMLAGLKNYEQYF.

This rearrangement joins TRBV27 to TRBJ1-5; 9 positions agree with TRBD1. The J segment lost 1 base and the V segment lost 5 bases, leaving 6 bases of the junction unmatched. The germline V gene encodes CDR1 MNHEY and CDR2 SMNVEV (reference sequence). CDR3 length: 16 amino acids. The chain's CDR3 is CASSPRQGGSNQPQHF. In nucleotides, the CDR3 is TGTGCCAGCAGTCCGAGACAGGGGGGGAGCAATCAGCCCCAGCATTTT.

The rearrangement joins TRBV4-2 to TRBJ2-5; TRBD2 agrees at 8 bases. This CDR3 contains 16 residues. Germline V gene sequence: CDR1 LGHNA, CDR2 YNFKEQ. The junction had 8 bases not matched to a gene; V was cut back by 0 bases and J by 5 bases. The CDR3: CASSQEASGSGETQYF. The CDR3 nucleotides read TGTGCCAGCAGCCAAGAAGCAAGCGGGAGTGGGGAGACCCAGTACTTC.

This clone was seen only once. The rearrangement uses TRBV2 and TRBJ1-4; no firm D call. The germline V gene encodes CDR1 SNHLY and CDR2 FYNNEI. With 3 bases removed from V and 0 bases from J, the gap between germline ends came to 5 bases. The CDR3 sequence is 14 residues long. The CDR3 DNA sequence: TGTGCCAGCAGTGAGTTGACAACTAATGAAAAACTGTTTTTT. Translated, it gives CASSELTTNEKLFF.

The gene calls are TRBV6-1 and TRBJ1-5; 9 bases are shared with TRBD1. V was pared by 1 base and J by 2 bases, with 9 bases of the junction left unmatched. In germline, CDR1 is MNHNS, CDR2 SASEGT. The CDR3 extends over 18 amino acids. The CDR3 region is CASSEDPTGGRGNQPQHF. As DNA, the CDR3 is TGTGCCAGCAGTGAAGACCCAACAGGGGGCAGGGGCAATCAGCCCCAGCATTTT.

V usage is TRBV6-5 and J usage is TRBJ2-7, with D tentatively TRBD2 (6 bases). CDR1 MNHEY and CDR2 SVGAGI come from the germline V gene. The CDR3 has 15 residues. The V end was cut by 0 bases, the J end by 0 bases, with 9 bases between. The CDR3 reads CASSYSRDSSYEQYF. The CDR3 DNA follows: TGTGCCAGCAGTTACTCGCGGGATAGCTCCTACGAGCAGTACTTC.

CDR3 protein: CASSTDRGGVTQYF. The DNA for the CDR3 is TGTGCCAGCAGCACGGACAGGGGCGGGGTGACCCAGTACTTC. The chain joins TRBV7-7 to TRBJ2-5; 9 bases map to TRBD1. The germline gives CDR1 SSHAT, CDR2 FNYEAQ (reference sequence). This CDR3 is built from 14 residues. The ends lost 5 bases at V and 7 bases at J; junction bases unmatched: 8.

The chain joins TRBV9 to TRBJ1-2, with TRBD1 identical over 7 bases. V lost 3 bases, J lost 7 bases, and 6 bases stayed unmatched. Germline CDR1 reads SGDLS; CDR2 reads YYNGEE. The CDR3 runs to 13 residues. In DNA, the CDR3 is TGTGCCAGCAGCGCAAGGGGGCGCGGTGGCTACACCTTC. Translating gives CASSARGRGGYTF.

CDR3 DNA sequence: TGTGCCAGCAGCTTAAGGACAGGGTTTAGGGTCCAGTACTTC. Protein product: CASSLRTGFRVQYF. V and J are TRBV13 and TRBJ2-4; 8 bases fit TRBD1. J gave up 13 bases and V 2 bases, and 10 bases lay outside the gene matches. The V gene's germline CDR1 is PRHDT and CDR2 FYEKMQ (reference sequence). CDR3 size: 14 residues.

The chain couples TRBV7-9 to TRBJ1-2, with a possible D match to TRBD1 (6 bases). Germline V gene lookup returns CDR1 SEHNR and CDR2 FQNEAQ (reference sequence). This CDR3 contains 16 residues. V lost 0 bases, J lost 3 bases, and 14 bases lay in between. The DNA for the CDR3 is TGTGCCAGCAGCTTAGCCTCCGCCGGACAGCACTATGGCTACACCTTC. Amino acid sequence: CASSLASAGQHYGYTF.

This chain links TRBV2 with TRBJ1-2, with TRBD1 matching 8 bases. CDR3 length: 15 amino acids. Germline CDR1 reads SNHLY; CDR2 reads FYNNEI. Trimming removed 4 bases from V and 3 bases from J; junction bases left unmatched: 7. The DNA for the CDR3 is TGTGCCAGCAGTGGGGGAGACAGGGGATACTATGGCTACACCTTC. It specifies CASSGGDRGYYGYTF.

In DNA form, the CDR3 reads TGTGCCAGTAGTATTAAGGCAGGGAACACTGAAGCTTTCTTT. This sequence encodes CASSIKAGNTEAFF. This chain joins TRBV19 and TRBJ1-1; D is undetermined. Germline loops: CDR1 LNHDA, CDR2 SQIVND (reference sequence). The CDR3 extends over 14 amino acids. V gave up 3 bases and J gave up 1 base, with 9 bases separating them.

In its sample, this clone was seen once. The chain recombines TRBV9 with TRBJ2-2; D not certain. Trimming shortened V by 0 bases and J by 4 bases, and 10 bases separated the two germline ends. Germline-derived CDR1 and CDR2 are SGDLS and YYNGEE. The CDR3 is 15 residues long. CDR3 in DNA: TGTGCCAGCAGCGTAGTGGGGTCGGGCACCGGGGAGCTGTTTTTT. It translates to CASSVVGSGTGELFF.

This clone was found once. This chain joins TRBV7-2 and TRBJ2-1; 10 nucleotides align to TRBD1. Germline CDR1 and CDR2: SGHTA and FQGNSA. The trim removed 5 bases at V and 2 bases at J, leaving 6 bases unmatched. The CDR3 consists of 16 residues. The CDR3 protein is CASSVSGTGAYNEQFF. The CDR3 bases are TGTGCCAGCAGCGTGTCCGGGACAGGGGCCTACAATGAGCAGTTCTTC.

J is TRBJ2-5 and V is TRBV6-5; maybe TRBD2 (5 bases). Germline CDR1 MNHEY, CDR2 SVGAGI. The V end was cut by 2 bases, the J end by 2 bases, with 12 bases between. CDR3 length equals 15 residues. CDR3 in amino acids: CASSYNAGSQETQYF. CDR3 nucleotide sequence: TGTGCCAGCAGTTACAACGCGGGTTCGCAAGAGACCCAGTACTTC.